One and the same sample provided the 9 T cell receptor beta chains below, sequenced in a study of blood T cell repertoires in COVID-19. Sequencing was performed with immunoSEQ multiplex PCR; in TCRdb, only in-frame clones are kept and a portion is missing. The sample includes roughly 150,000 clones, almost 85% of them seen just once. Sequenced input: peripheral blood. Every receptor here comes from a man in his fifties with acute or convalescent COVID-19.

V usage is TRBV24-1 and J usage is TRBJ1-5; D gene uncertain. Trimming took off 9 bases at V and 4 bases at J, with 15 bases between the two ends. The CDR3 sequence is 14 residues long. Germline V gene data show CDR1 as KGHDR and CDR2 as SFDVKD. Here the CDR3 DNA reads TGTGCCACCTCGGGAGACTGGGATAATCAGCCCCAGCATTTT. Its translation is CATSGDWDNQPQHF.

The rearrangement joins TRBV6-6 to TRBJ1-5; 8 bases are shared with TRBD1. The germline gives CDR1 MNHNY, CDR2 SVGAGI (reference sequence). The CDR3 is 14 residues long. With V trimmed by 4 bases and J by 7 bases, 6 bases remained unmatched. The CDR3 DNA reads TGTGCCAGCAGTTCACGGACAGGGACGCAGCCCCAGCATTTT. Protein: CASSSRTGTQPQHF.

CDR3 sequence reads: CASRGAGYTGELFF. CDR3 nucleotides: TGTGCCAGTAGGGGGGCAGGGTACACCGGGGAGCTGTTTTTT. The rearrangement joins TRBV19 to TRBJ2-2, with D possibly TRBD1 on 6 matching bases. Germline CDR1 reads LNHDA; CDR2 reads SQIVND (reference sequence). CDR3 size: 14 residues. The germline V and J ends were trimmed by 6 bases and 3 bases, with 11 bases remaining between them.

The chain uses TRBV3-1 (or the pseudogene TRBV3-2) and TRBJ1-3; D might be TRBD1 (5 bases). The CDR3 runs to 15 residues. V lost 4 bases to trimming and J lost 4 bases, with 14 bases between them. Germline loops: CDR1 LGHDT, CDR2 YNNKEL (reference sequence). CDR3 loop: CASSPPTGLGNTIYF. The CDR3 DNA sequence: TGTGCCAGCAGCCCTCCAACAGGTCTCGGAAACACCATATATTTT.

The chain uses TRBV5-1 and TRBJ1-1; 8 nucleotides line up with TRBD1. Trimming at V came to 4 bases and at J to 1 base, leaving 12 bases not matched to a gene. This CDR3 is built from 17 residues. The germline CDR1 and CDR2 sequences are SGHRS and YFSETQ. DNA of the CDR3: TGCGCCAGCAGCCCCCATGGGGCAGGGGGCACGAACACTGAAGCTTTCTTT. The encoded protein is CASSPHGAGGTNTEAFF.

The chain is built from TRBV12-3 or TRBV12-4 and TRBJ1-1; tentative D call: TRBD1 (5 bases). This CDR3 is built from 13 residues. Trimming cost V 3 bases and J 1 base, with 6 bases left between them. The CDR3 DNA follows: TGTGCCAGCAGTTTCGGGGGGAACACTGAAGCTTTCTTT. Translation gives CASSFGGNTEAFF.

The chain employs TRBV2 and TRBJ1-2, with 10 positions matching TRBD1. The CDR3 contains 14 residues. J was trimmed by 3 bases and V by 4 bases; bases with no gene match: 2. CDR1 is SNHLY, CDR2 FYNNEI, per germline. The CDR3 bases are TGTGCCAGCAGTGGACAGGGGGCTGACTATGGCTACACCTTC. Amino acid sequence: CASSGQGADYGYTF.

The CDR3, as DNA: TGTGCCAGCAGTTTAGCGGCAAACACTGAAGCTTTCTTT. Translation gives CASSLAANTEAFF. The chain joins TRBV27 to TRBJ1-1; D uncertain. Per germline, CDR1 MNHEY and CDR2 SMNVEV (reference sequence). The ends were cut back, 2 bases at V and 2 bases at J, with 6 bases in the middle. This CDR3 region has 13 residues.

This clone occurred once. This chain connects TRBV6-2 or TRBV6-3 to TRBJ1-5; D is possibly TRBD1 (5 bases). The CDR3 length is 16 residues. From germline, CDR1 is MNHEY and CDR2 SVGEGT. V was clipped by 2 bases and J by 2 bases, with 13 bases between them. The CDR3, as DNA: TGTGCCAGCAGTTACGAGACAGCTTGGGGCAATCAGCCCCAGCATTTT. Translating it yields CASSYETAWGNQPQHF.